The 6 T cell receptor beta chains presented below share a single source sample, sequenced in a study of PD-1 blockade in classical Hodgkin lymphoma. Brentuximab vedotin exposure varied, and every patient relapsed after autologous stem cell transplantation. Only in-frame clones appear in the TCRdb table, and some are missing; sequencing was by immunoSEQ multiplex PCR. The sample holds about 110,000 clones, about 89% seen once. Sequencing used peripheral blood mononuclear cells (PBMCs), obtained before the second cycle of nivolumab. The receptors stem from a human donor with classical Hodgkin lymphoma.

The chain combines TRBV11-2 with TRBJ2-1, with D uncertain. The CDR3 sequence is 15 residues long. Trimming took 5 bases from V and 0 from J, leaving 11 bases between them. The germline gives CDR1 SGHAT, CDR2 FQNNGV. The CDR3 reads CASSPDQSSYNEQFF. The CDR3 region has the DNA TGTGCCAGCAGCCCTGACCAGAGCTCCTACAATGAGCAGTTCTTC.

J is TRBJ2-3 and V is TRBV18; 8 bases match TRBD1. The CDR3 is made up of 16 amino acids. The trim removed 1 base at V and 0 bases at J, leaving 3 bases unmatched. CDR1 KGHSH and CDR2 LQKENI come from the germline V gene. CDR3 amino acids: CASSPRGQASTDTQYF. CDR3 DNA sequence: TGTGCCAGCTCACCACGGGGACAGGCAAGCACAGATACGCAGTATTTT.

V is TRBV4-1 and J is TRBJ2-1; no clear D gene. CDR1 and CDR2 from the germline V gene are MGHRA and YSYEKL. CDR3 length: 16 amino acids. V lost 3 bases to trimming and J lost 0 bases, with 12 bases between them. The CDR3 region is CASSHGTRSSYNEQFF. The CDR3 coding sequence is TGCGCCAGCAGCCATGGCACGAGGAGCTCCTACAATGAGCAGTTCTTC.

Here the CDR3 DNA reads TGTGCCAGCAGCTTGGCCTTCTCCTCCTACGAGCAGTACTTC. Protein product: CASSLAFSSYEQYF. This chain joins TRBV5-4 and TRBJ2-7; no clear D. Trimming removed 0 bases at V and 0 bases at J, with 7 bases between. Germline V CDR1 and CDR2: SGHNT, YYREEE (reference sequence). CDR3 length: 14 amino acids.

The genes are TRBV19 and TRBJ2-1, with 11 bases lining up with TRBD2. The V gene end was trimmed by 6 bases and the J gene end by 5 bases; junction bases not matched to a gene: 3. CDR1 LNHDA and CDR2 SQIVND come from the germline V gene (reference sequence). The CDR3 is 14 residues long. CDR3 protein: CASRTSGANNEQFF. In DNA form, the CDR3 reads TGTGCCAGTAGGACTAGCGGGGCCAACAATGAGCAGTTCTTC. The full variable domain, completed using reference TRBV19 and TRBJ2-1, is DGGITQSPKYLFRKEGQNVTLSCEQNLNHDAMYWYRQDPGQGLRLIYYSQIVNDFQKGDIAEGYSVSREKKESFPLTVTSAQKNPTAFYLCASRTSGANNEQFFGPGTRLTVL.

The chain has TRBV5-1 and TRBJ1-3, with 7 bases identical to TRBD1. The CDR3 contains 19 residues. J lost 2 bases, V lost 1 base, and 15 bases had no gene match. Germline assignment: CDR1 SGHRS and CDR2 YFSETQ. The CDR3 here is CASSLRGGNGDGPGNTIYF. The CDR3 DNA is TGCGCCAGCAGCTTGAGAGGGGGCAACGGGGATGGGCCTGGAAACACCATATATTTT.